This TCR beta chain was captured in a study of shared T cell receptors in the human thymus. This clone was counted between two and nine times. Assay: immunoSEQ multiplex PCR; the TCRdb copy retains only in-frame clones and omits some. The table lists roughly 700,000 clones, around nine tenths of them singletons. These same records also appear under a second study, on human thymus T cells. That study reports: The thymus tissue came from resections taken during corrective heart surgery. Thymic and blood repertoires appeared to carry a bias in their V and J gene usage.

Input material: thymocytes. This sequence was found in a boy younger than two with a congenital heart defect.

The CDR3 region is CASSIDAGGHYEQYF. CDR3 bases: TGTGCCAGTAGTATAGATGCGGGAGGGCACTACGAGCAGTACTTC. The chain links TRBV19 to TRBJ2-7; 9 nucleotides line up with TRBD2. The V segment lost 0 bases and the J segment 3 bases; nucleotides outside the gene matches: 3. This CDR3 has 15 residues. The germline gives CDR1 LNHDA, CDR2 SQIVND (reference sequence).